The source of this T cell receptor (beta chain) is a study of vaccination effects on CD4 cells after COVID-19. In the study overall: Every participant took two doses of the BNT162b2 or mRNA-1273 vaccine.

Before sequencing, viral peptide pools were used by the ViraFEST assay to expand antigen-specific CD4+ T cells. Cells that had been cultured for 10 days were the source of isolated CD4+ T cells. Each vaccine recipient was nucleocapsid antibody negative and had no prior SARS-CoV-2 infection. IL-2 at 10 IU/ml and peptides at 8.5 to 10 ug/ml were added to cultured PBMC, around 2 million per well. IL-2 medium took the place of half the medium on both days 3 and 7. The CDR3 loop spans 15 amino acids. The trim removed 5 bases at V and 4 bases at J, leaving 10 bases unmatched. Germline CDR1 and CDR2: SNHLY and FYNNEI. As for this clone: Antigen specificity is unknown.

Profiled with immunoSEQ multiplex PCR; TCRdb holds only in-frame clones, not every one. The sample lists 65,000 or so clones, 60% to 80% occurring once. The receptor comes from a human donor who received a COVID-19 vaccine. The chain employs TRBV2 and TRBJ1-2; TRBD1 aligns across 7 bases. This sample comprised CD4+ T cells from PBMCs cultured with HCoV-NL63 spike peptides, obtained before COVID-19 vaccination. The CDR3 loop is CASSSSGQAIYGYTF. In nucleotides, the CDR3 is TGTGCCAGCAGTTCCTCAGGACAGGCCATCTATGGCTACACCTTC.